This entry lists 21 T cell receptor beta chains sequenced from one sample in a study of blood T cell repertoires in COVID-19. Sequencing was performed with immunoSEQ multiplex PCR; in TCRdb, only in-frame clones are kept and a portion is missing. The sample holds roughly 130,000 clones, about 88% seen once. Sequencing input: peripheral blood. These receptors were taken from a human donor with COVID-19, enrolled during active disease. The donor label of this sample is uncertain.

This chain connects TRBV5-1 to TRBJ2-6; 9 nucleotides align to TRBD1. V trimming: 4 bases; J trimming: 2 bases; junction bases outside the gene matches: 16. Germline V gene sequence: CDR1 SGHRS, CDR2 YFSETQ. The CDR3 covers 20 residues. CDR3 residues: CASSQGGGQGPSPGANVLTF. The CDR3 nucleotides are TGCGCCAGCAGCCAGGGGGGGGGACAGGGCCCCTCCCCTGGGGCCAACGTCCTGACTTTC. The entire variable domain, with the rest obtained from reference TRBV5-1 and TRBJ2-6, is as follows: KAGVTQTPRYLIKTRGQQVTLSCSPISGHRSVSWYQQTPGQGLQFLFEYFSETQRNKGNFPGRFSGRQFSNSRSEMNVSTLELGDSALYLCASSQGGGQGPSPGANVLTFGAGSRLTVL.

The V and J genes are TRBV11-3 and TRBJ1-1; a weak D match, TRBD1 (6 bases). Trimming removed 1 base at V and 4 bases at J, with 10 bases between. CDR3 length equals 14 residues. Germline V gene lookup returns CDR1 SGHNT and CDR2 YENEEA. This CDR3 reads CASSLGRGSTEAFF. DNA of the CDR3: TGTGCCAGCAGCTTAGGAAGGGGGTCCACTGAAGCTTTCTTT.

This chain links TRBV4-1 with TRBJ1-1; D not certain. This CDR3 is built from 16 residues. CDR1 is MGHRA, CDR2 YSYEKL, per germline. V lost 1 base and J 0 bases, leaving 12 bases between the germline ends. CDR3 loop: CASSQGPRHLNTEAFF. CDR3 bases: TGCGCCAGCAGCCAAGGCCCGCGTCACCTGAACACTGAAGCTTTCTTT.

The CDR3: CASSLGGAREQYF. CDR3 nucleotides: TGTGCCAGCAGTTTGGGGGGGGCGAGGGAGCAGTACTTC. The chain uses TRBV28 and TRBJ2-7; a possible D gene is TRBD2 (7 bases). Germline CDR1 reads MDHEN; CDR2 reads SYDVKM. The CDR3 extends over 13 amino acids. Trimming shortened V by 3 bases and J by 7 bases, and 13 bases separated the two germline ends.

This chain joins TRBV30 and TRBJ2-7, with 7 bases aligning to TRBD2. The trim removed 1 base at V and 12 bases at J, leaving 6 bases unmatched. The germline V gene encodes CDR1 GTSNPN and CDR2 SVGIG (reference sequence). This CDR3 spans 11 amino acids. CDR3 coding DNA: TGTGCCTGGAGTGAGGGAGGGTCGGGGTACTTC. Residues: CAWSEGGSGYF.

This sequence joins TRBV5-1 and TRBJ1-1; tentative D call: TRBD1 (5 bases). V gave up 0 bases and J gave up 0 bases, with 6 bases separating them. Germline V gene data show CDR1 as SGHRS and CDR2 as YFSETQ. This CDR3 spans 14 amino acids. The CDR3 sequence is CASSLVGVNTEAFF. CDR3 sequence (DNA): TGCGCCAGCAGCTTGGTAGGGGTGAACACTGAAGCTTTCTTT. Drawing the rest from reference TRBV5-1 and TRBJ1-1, the complete variable domain is KAGVTQTPRYLIKTRGQQVTLSCSPISGHRSVSWYQQTPGQGLQFLFEYFSETQRNKGNFPGRFSGRQFSNSRSEMNVSTLELGDSALYLCASSLVGVNTEAFFGQGTRLTVV.

The CDR3: CASNLLDSNQPQHF. In DNA form, the CDR3 reads TGTGCCAGCAACCTCCTAGATAGCAATCAGCCCCAGCATTTT. This chain connects TRBV2 to TRBJ1-5; the D is unclear. The germline gives CDR1 SNHLY, CDR2 FYNNEI. This CDR3 is built from 14 residues. Trimming removed 7 bases from V and 0 bases from J, with 10 bases in between.

The CDR3, as DNA: TGTGCCAGCAGCCCCTGGTCGGGAGGGAGCAATGAGCAGTTCTTC. Its protein is CASSPWSGGSNEQFF. The chain employs TRBV3-1 (or the pseudogene TRBV3-2) and TRBJ2-1, with 8 nucleotides matching TRBD2. The V and J ends lost 4 bases and 6 bases, in that order; junction bases with no gene match: 8. CDR1 is LGHDT and CDR2 is YNNKEL in the germline V gene (reference sequence). The CDR3 runs 15 residues.

This rearrangement joins TRBV5-1 to TRBJ2-5; D is undetermined. Germline V gene sequence: CDR1 SGHRS, CDR2 YFSETQ. This CDR3 has 13 amino acids. The V end was cut by 0 bases, the J end by 3 bases, with 6 bases between. CDR3 sequence: CASSLGQKETQYF. The DNA for the CDR3 is TGCGCCAGCAGCTTGGGTCAAAAAGAGACCCAGTACTTC.

V is TRBV4-1 and J is TRBJ2-7, with D possibly being TRBD1 (6 bases). The V end was cut by 4 bases, the J end by 5 bases, with 21 bases between. Per the germline V gene, CDR1 is MGHRA and CDR2 is YSYEKL. The CDR3 has 16 residues. The CDR3 DNA reads as TGCGCCAGCAGCCCAGGCAGGGGAACTATTCTTGACGAGCAGTACTTC. Its translation is CASSPGRGTILDEQYF.

The J gene is TRBJ2-4, the V gene TRBV7-9; D is perhaps TRBD2 (5 bases). The CDR3 length is 18 residues. V lost 5 bases and J 4 bases, leaving 24 bases between the germline ends. Per germline, CDR1 SEHNR and CDR2 FQNEAQ (reference sequence). The CDR3, as DNA: TGTGCCAGCAGCACGCTGGGTTTGGAGTCGGGGATAAAAAACATTCAGTACTTC. Amino acid sequence: CASSTLGLESGIKNIQYF.

The chain links TRBV25-1 to TRBJ2-5, with 7 bases matching TRBD1. V was pared by 8 bases and J by 3 bases, with 15 bases of the junction left unmatched. The CDR3 is 16 amino acids. CDR1 and CDR2 from the germline V gene are MGHDK and SYGVNS. This CDR3 is CASAITRGSFEETQYF. The CDR3 DNA sequence: TGTGCCAGCGCCATCACCAGGGGGTCGTTTGAAGAGACCCAGTACTTC.

The V call is TRBV6-1, the J call TRBJ2-1, with TRBD2 matching over 8 bases. Looked up from germline, CDR1 is MNHNS and CDR2 is SASEGT. The V gene end was trimmed by 2 bases and the J gene end by 7 bases; junction bases not matched to a gene: 7. This CDR3 is 15 amino acids long. The CDR3 is CASSETGGAGNEQFF. CDR3 DNA: TGTGCCAGCAGTGAAACGGGGGGGGCCGGGAATGAGCAGTTCTTC.

V and J are TRBV19 and TRBJ1-5, with 9 positions matching TRBD1. CDR1 LNHDA and CDR2 SQIVND come from the germline V gene (reference sequence). After removal of 3 bases from V and 6 bases from J, the junction contained 9 bases not matched to a gene. This CDR3 is built from 16 residues. This CDR3 is CASSIRVGQGRQPQHF. CDR3 coding DNA: TGTGCCAGTAGTATCAGGGTGGGACAGGGTCGTCAGCCCCAGCATTTT.

The V call is TRBV5-1, the J call TRBJ2-1; 9 positions agree with TRBD2. The CDR3 consists of 15 residues. Germline CDR1 is SGHRS and CDR2 is YFSETQ. The junction had 5 bases not matched to a gene; V was cut back by 4 bases and J by 3 bases. The CDR3 DNA is TGCGCCAGCAGCGGCGGGAGGGCGGGCTACAATGAGCAGTTCTTC. Translation gives CASSGGRAGYNEQFF.

The rearrangement joins TRBV7-8 to TRBJ1-1; 9 bases map to TRBD1. With V trimmed by 1 base and J by 4 bases, 4 bases remained unmatched. Germline lookup yields CDR1 SGHVS and CDR2 FQNEAQ. CDR3 length: 15 residues. Here the CDR3 reads CASSLDRGLLTEAFF. CDR3 nucleotides: TGTGCCAGCAGCTTAGACAGGGGGCTTCTCACTGAAGCTTTCTTT.

The gene calls are TRBV19 and TRBJ2-7; TRBD1 aligns across 7 bases. Germline loops: CDR1 LNHDA, CDR2 SQIVND (reference sequence). The CDR3 runs to 14 residues. The V gene end was trimmed by 1 base and the J gene end by 3 bases; junction bases not matched to a gene: 3. CDR3 coding DNA: TGTGCCAGTAGTATAGGGCAGGGGGACTACGAGCAGTACTTC. This codes for CASSIGQGDYEQYF.

This clone was counted a few times. The chain carries TRBV7-8 and TRBJ1-2, with D uncertain. The V gene's germline CDR1 is SGHVS and CDR2 FQNEAQ. The CDR3 spans 16 residues. V was trimmed by 5 bases and J by 7 bases, leaving 23 bases between them. DNA of the CDR3: TGTGCCAGCAGCCCCCTCCCCCGGGCAGCCGGGATTGGCTACACCTTC. This gives the protein CASSPLPRAAGIGYTF.

V usage is TRBV19 and J usage is TRBJ1-1; no reliable D call. The CDR3 is 15 residues long. Trimming cost V 1 base and J 4 bases, with 13 bases left between them. Germline V gene lookup returns CDR1 LNHDA and CDR2 SQIVND (reference sequence). CDR3: CASSIVGLGGTEAFF. As DNA, the CDR3 is TGTGCCAGTAGTATAGTAGGGTTAGGAGGCACTGAAGCTTTCTTT.

This clone showed up just a few times. The chain recombines TRBV2 with TRBJ2-3, with 15 bases lining up with TRBD2. Germline V gives CDR1 SNHLY, CDR2 FYNNEI. With 8 bases clipped from V and 7 bases from J, the junction kept 7 bases outside the gene matches. The CDR3 has 15 amino acids. The CDR3 DNA reads TGTGCCAGCGGGACTAGCGGGGGGTTTTTTAATACGCAGTATTTT. The encoded protein is CASGTSGGFFNTQYF.

The chain employs TRBV7-6 and TRBJ1-3; D is ambiguous. The V and J ends lost 2 bases and 8 bases respectively, with 7 bases between them. CDR3 length: 12 amino acids. CDR1 SGHVS and CDR2 FNYEAQ come from the germline V gene. The CDR3: CASSLSTDTIYF. Written as DNA, the CDR3 is TGTGCCAGCAGCTTAAGTACGGACACCATATATTTT.